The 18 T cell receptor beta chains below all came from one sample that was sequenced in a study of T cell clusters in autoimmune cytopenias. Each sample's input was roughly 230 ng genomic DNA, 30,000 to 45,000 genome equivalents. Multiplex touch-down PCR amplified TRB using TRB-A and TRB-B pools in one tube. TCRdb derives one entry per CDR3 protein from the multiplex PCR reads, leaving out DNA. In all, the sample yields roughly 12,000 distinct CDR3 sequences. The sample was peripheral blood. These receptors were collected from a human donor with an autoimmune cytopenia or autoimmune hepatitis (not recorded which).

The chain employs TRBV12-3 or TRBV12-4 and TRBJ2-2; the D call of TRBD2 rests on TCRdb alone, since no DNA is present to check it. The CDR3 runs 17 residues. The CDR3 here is CASSRSSGAPNTGELFF.

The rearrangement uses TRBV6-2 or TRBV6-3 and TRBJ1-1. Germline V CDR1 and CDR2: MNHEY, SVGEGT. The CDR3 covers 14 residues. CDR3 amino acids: CASSSVDGDTEAFF.

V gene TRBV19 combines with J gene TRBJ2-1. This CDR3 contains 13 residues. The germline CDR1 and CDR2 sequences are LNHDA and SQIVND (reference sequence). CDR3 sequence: CASSIDSYNEQFF.

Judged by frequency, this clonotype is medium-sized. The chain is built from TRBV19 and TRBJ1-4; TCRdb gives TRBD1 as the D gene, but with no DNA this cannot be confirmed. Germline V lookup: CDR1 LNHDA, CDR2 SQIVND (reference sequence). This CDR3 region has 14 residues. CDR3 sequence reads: CASSPGGTNEKLFF.

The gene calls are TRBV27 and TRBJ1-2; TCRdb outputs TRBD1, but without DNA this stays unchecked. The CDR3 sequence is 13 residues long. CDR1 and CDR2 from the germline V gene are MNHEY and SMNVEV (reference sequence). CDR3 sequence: CASSLGVHYGYTF.

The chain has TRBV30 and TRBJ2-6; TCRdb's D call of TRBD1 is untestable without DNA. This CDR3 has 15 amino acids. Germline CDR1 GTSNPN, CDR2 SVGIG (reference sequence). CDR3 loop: CAWGQGSSGANVLTF.

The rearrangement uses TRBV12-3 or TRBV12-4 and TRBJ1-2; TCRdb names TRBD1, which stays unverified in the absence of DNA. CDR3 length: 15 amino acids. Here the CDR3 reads CASSSRQPRVYGYTF.

CDR3 sequence: CASSAVRTVMNTEAFF. The rearrangement links TRBV19 to TRBJ1-1; TCRdb's D call of TRBD1 is untestable without DNA. This CDR3 is built from 16 residues. Germline assignment: CDR1 LNHDA and CDR2 SQIVND (reference sequence). The variable domain in full, with the rest retrieved from reference TRBV19 and TRBJ1-1, is DGGITQSPKYLFRKEGQNVTLSCEQNLNHDAMYWYRQDPGQGLRLIYYSQIVNDFQKGDIAEGYSVSREKKESFPLTVTSAQKNPTAFYLCASSAVRTVMNTEAFFGQGTRLTVV.

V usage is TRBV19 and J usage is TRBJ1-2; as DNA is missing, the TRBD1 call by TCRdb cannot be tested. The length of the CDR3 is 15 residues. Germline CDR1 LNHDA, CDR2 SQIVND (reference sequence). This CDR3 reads CASSSRRPDIYGYTF.

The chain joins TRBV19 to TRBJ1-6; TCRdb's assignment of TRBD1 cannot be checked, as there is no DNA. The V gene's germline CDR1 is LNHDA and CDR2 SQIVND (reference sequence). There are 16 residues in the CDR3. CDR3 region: CASRPILSGRISPLHF.

The CDR3 spells CASSPPSSPGTQYF. The chain couples TRBV18 to TRBJ2-5; checking the TCRdb D call of TRBD1 is not possible without DNA. Germline V gene sequence: CDR1 KGHSH, CDR2 LQKENI. This CDR3 region has 14 residues.

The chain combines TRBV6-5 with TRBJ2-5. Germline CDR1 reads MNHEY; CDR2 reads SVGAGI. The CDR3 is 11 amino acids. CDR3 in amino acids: CASGFGETQYF.

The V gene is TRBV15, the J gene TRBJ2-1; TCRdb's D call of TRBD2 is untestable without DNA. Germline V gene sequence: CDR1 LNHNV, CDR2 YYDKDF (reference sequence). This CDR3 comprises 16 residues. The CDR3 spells CATSRDATSVVHEQFF.

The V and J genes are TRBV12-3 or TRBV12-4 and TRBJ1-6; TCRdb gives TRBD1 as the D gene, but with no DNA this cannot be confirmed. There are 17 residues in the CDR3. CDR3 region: CASSFTSDTDRESPLHF.

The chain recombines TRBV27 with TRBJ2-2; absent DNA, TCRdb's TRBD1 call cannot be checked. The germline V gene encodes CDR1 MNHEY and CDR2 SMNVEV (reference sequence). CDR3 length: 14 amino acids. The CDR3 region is CASSKGTATGELFF.

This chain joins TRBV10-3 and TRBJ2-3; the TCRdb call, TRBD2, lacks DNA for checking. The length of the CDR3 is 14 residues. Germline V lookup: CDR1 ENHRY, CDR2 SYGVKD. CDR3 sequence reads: CATLAVGGQGTQYF.

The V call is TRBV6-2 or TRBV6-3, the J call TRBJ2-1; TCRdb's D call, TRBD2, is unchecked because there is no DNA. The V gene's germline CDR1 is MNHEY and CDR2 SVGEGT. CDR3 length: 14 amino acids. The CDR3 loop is CASRRGPGINEQFF.

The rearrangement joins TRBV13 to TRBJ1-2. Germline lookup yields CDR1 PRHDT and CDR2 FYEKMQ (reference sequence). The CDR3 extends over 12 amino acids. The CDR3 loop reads CASSLGYYGYTF.